The 24 T cell receptor beta chains given below trace back to one sample, sequenced in a study of blood T cell repertoires in COVID-19. This table comes from immunoSEQ multiplex PCR, and its TCRdb copy is limited to in-frame clones, with some not included. The sample records hundreds of thousands of clones, around 85% being singletons. The specimen sequenced was PBMCs or T cells enriched from blood (not recorded which). The receptors stem from a woman aged 45 to 65 who had recovered from COVID-19.

This clone was seen a handful of times. The chain recombines TRBV5-4 with TRBJ1-1; D is perhaps TRBD1 (5 bases). Trimming took off 6 bases at V and 8 bases at J, with 17 bases between the two ends. The CDR3 consists of 13 residues. In germline, CDR1 is SGHNT, CDR2 YYREEE (reference sequence). In DNA, the CDR3 is TGTGCCAGCATCCCGCCCACAAGGGGCGAAGCTTTCTTT. Encoded protein: CASIPPTRGEAFF.

The chain combines TRBV30 with TRBJ2-5; tentatively, D is TRBD2 (6 bases). This CDR3 contains 13 residues. V lost 0 bases and J lost 7, with 12 bases in between. Germline values: CDR1 GTSNPN, CDR2 SVGIG (reference sequence). CDR3 sequence (DNA): TGTGCCTGGAGTGTAAACCTCGGGGGGACCCAGTACTTC. Its translation is CAWSVNLGGTQYF.

This chain connects TRBV4-1 to TRBJ2-7; 8 nucleotides align to TRBD2. CDR1 and CDR2 (germline): MGHRA, YSYEKL. The CDR3 sequence is 17 residues long. With V trimmed by 1 base and J by 7 bases, 15 bases remained unmatched. CDR3 nucleotides: TGCGCCAGCAGCCAAGTGACGTTCGCGGGGGGCTCGACAGAGCAGTACTTC. Translation: CASSQVTFAGGSTEQYF.

The chain links TRBV9 to TRBJ1-2; D is uncertain. The V end lost 6 bases, the J end lost 0 bases, and 9 bases lay between the germline ends. This CDR3 region has 13 residues. Germline V gives CDR1 SGDLS, CDR2 YYNGEE. For the CDR3, the DNA is TGTGCCAGCACCCGAGGGACTAACTATGGCTACACCTTC. Protein sequence: CASTRGTNYGYTF.

Points on this clone: A much larger clone is a single base away; this may be a read error. V usage is TRBV11-3 and J usage is TRBJ1-1; D possibly corresponds to TRBD1 (5 bases). The V gene's germline CDR1 is SGHNT and CDR2 YENEEA. This CDR3 contains 13 residues. The V end was cut by 4 bases, the J end by 1 base, with 7 bases between. CDR3 DNA sequence: TGTGCCAGCAGCTCCGACAGGAACACTGAAGCTTTCTTT. Protein product: CASSSDRNTEAFF. Variable domain in full (rest from reference TRBV11-3 and TRBJ1-1): EAGVVQSPRYKIIEKKQPVAFWCNPISGHNTLYWYLQNLGQGPELLIRYENEEAVDDSQLPKDRFSAERLKGVDSTLKIQPAELGDSAVYLCASSSDRNTEAFFGQGTRLTVV.

This chain links TRBV15 with TRBJ2-7; tentative D call: TRBD1 (6 bases). The CDR3 covers 17 residues. Germline V lookup: CDR1 LNHNV, CDR2 YYDKDF (reference sequence). Trimming removed 0 bases from V and 1 base from J, with 16 bases in between. The CDR3 coding sequence is TGTGCCACCAGCAGAGATGGGCTACGACAGGCATCCTACGAGCAGTACTTC. Translating gives CATSRDGLRQASYEQYF. Supplemented by reference TRBV15 and TRBJ2-7, the full variable domain reads DAMVIQNPRYQVTQFGKPVTLSCSQTLNHNVMYWYQQKSSQAPKLLFHYYDKDFNNEADTPDNFQSRRPNTSFCFLDIRSPGLGDTAMYLCATSRDGLRQASYEQYFGPGTRLTVT.

This chain links TRBV3-1 (or the pseudogene TRBV3-2) with TRBJ2-3, with TRBD2 matching over 7 bases. Trimming took 4 bases from V and 1 from J; bases not matched to a gene: 5. The CDR3 length is 15 residues. CDR1 LGHDT and CDR2 YNNKEL come from the germline V gene (reference sequence). CDR3 region: CASSPTAGGTDTQYF. The DNA for the CDR3 is TGTGCCAGCAGCCCTACGGCGGGGGGCACAGATACGCAGTATTTT.

The genes are TRBV5-8 and TRBJ2-4; 11 bases line up with TRBD2. The CDR3 sequence is 17 residues long. With 4 bases clipped from V and 1 base from J, the junction kept 7 bases outside the gene matches. From germline, CDR1 is SGHTS and CDR2 YDEGEE. CDR3 region: CASSTRLAGWAKNIQYF. DNA for the CDR3: TGTGCCAGCAGCACCAGACTAGCGGGATGGGCCAAAAACATTCAGTACTTC.

This clone appeared a few times. The chain joins TRBV29-1 to TRBJ2-5, with 12 bases that match TRBD1. The CDR3 runs 16 residues. V shed 8 bases, J shed 5 bases, and the junction held 15 bases outside the gene matches. Germline values: CDR1 SQVTM, CDR2 ANQGSEA. Here the CDR3 DNA reads TGCAGCTTAGCCGGGACAGGGGGCTCGAGGAGGGAGACCCAGTACTTC. This sequence encodes CSLAGTGGSRRETQYF.

V and J are TRBV9 and TRBJ2-1, with 12 positions matching TRBD2. CDR1 is SGDLS and CDR2 is YYNGEE in the germline V gene. V shed 4 bases and J 6 bases; nucleotides not matched to a gene: 8. There are 16 residues in the CDR3. The CDR3 DNA sequence: TGTGCCAGCAGCCCTACGACTAGCGGGAGTGTCAATGAGCAGTTCTTC. Protein sequence: CASSPTTSGSVNEQFF.

A word on this clone: The same CDR3 is also encoded by other DNA sequences in this sample. The chain joins TRBV30 to TRBJ1-2, with no clear D. Germline V gives CDR1 GTSNPN, CDR2 SVGIG (reference sequence). V dropped 3 bases and J dropped 5 bases, with 4 bases sitting between them. This CDR3 region has 10 residues. The CDR3 protein is CAWRAYGYTF. The CDR3 DNA reads TGTGCCTGGAGGGCTTATGGCTACACCTTC.

This rearrangement joins TRBV18 to TRBJ2-7; D not certain. The CDR3 is made up of 13 amino acids. Germline-derived CDR1 and CDR2 are KGHSH and LQKENI. Trimming took off 5 bases at V and 5 bases at J, with 13 bases between the two ends. DNA of the CDR3: TGTGCCAGCTCAGGAACTACTATCGACGAGCAGTACTTC. Amino acid sequence: CASSGTTIDEQYF.

CDR3 DNA sequence: TGTGCCATCAGTTCGACAGTGTCTAACTATGGCTACACCTTC. Translating gives CAISSTVSNYGYTF. The chain joins TRBV10-3 to TRBJ1-2; possibly TRBD1 for D (5 bases). The germline CDR1 and CDR2 sequences are ENHRY and SYGVKD. CDR3 length: 14 residues. The V end was cut by 5 bases, the J end by 0 bases, with 10 bases between.

V is TRBV30 and J is TRBJ1-1; 10 nucleotides agree with TRBD1. V dropped 4 bases and J dropped 10; count of bases not matched to a gene: 9. The CDR3 is 13 amino acids. Germline V gives CDR1 GTSNPN, CDR2 SVGIG (reference sequence). CDR3 sequence: CAWIRTGGGRAFF. For the CDR3, the DNA is TGTGCCTGGATACGGACAGGGGGGGGTCGAGCTTTCTTT.

The chain joins TRBV19 to TRBJ2-1, with TRBD2 as a possible D gene (6 bases). Trimming took 1 base from V and 6 from J, leaving 10 bases between them. The CDR3 has 14 residues. Germline V gene data show CDR1 as LNHDA and CDR2 as SQIVND (reference sequence). The DNA for the CDR3 is TGTGCCAGTAGTATAGGGCTAGCGAGCAATGAGCAGTTCTTC. As protein: CASSIGLASNEQFF.

This clone appeared a few times. The chain couples TRBV30 to TRBJ1-6; TRBD1 is a possible D gene (6 bases). In germline, CDR1 is GTSNPN, CDR2 SVGIG (reference sequence). V was clipped by 3 bases and J by 4 bases, with 7 bases between them. The CDR3 sequence is 13 residues long. CDR3 amino acids: CAWRDSYNSPLHF. The CDR3, as DNA: TGTGCCTGGAGGGACAGTTATAATTCACCCCTCCACTTT.

V gene TRBV14 combines with J gene TRBJ2-1, with D possibly TRBD1 on 6 matching bases. Germline CDR1 is SGHDN and CDR2 is FVKESK. This CDR3 is 14 amino acids long. V was clipped by 0 bases and J by 10 bases, with 13 bases between them. The CDR3 sequence: CASSQDLTGREQFF. The CDR3 nucleotides are TGTGCCAGCAGCCAAGATCTCACAGGGCGAGAGCAGTTCTTC.

This clone showed up just once. This chain links TRBV5-1 with TRBJ1-2; tentatively, D is TRBD1 (5 bases). V was trimmed by 1 base and J by 2 bases, leaving 9 bases between them. The CDR3 runs to 14 residues. In germline, CDR1 is SGHRS, CDR2 YFSETQ. CDR3 nucleotide sequence: TGCGCCAGCAGCTTGAATGGGGGGAACTATGGCTACACCTTC. This sequence encodes CASSLNGGNYGYTF.

The chain carries TRBV5-1 and TRBJ2-1, with D possibly being TRBD1 (6 bases). The CDR3 totals 17 residues. Per germline, CDR1 SGHRS and CDR2 YFSETQ. Trimming took off 5 bases at V and 8 bases at J, with 26 bases between the two ends. CDR3 region: CASREWPGRDTSYEQFF. The CDR3 DNA reads TGCGCCAGCAGAGAGTGGCCCGGCAGGGACACGAGCTATGAGCAGTTCTTC.

There are a few counts of this clone. The chain joins TRBV7-9 to TRBJ1-2, with a tentative D call TRBD1 (6 bases). The CDR3 spans 14 residues. Trimming shortened V by 4 bases and J by 3 bases, and 12 bases separated the two germline ends. Per the germline V gene, CDR1 is SEHNR and CDR2 is FQNEAQ (reference sequence). DNA for the CDR3: TGTGCCAGCAGCTCCGACAGGACGGACTATGGCTACACCTTC. Encoded protein: CASSSDRTDYGYTF.

This clone was picked up a small number of times. V gene TRBV7-8 combines with J gene TRBJ1-3; 8 bases align to TRBD1. V lost 0 bases to trimming and J lost 4 bases; unmatched junction nucleotides: 8. Germline V CDR1 and CDR2: SGHVS, FQNEAQ. This CDR3 is 17 amino acids long. For the CDR3, the DNA is TGTGCCAGCAGCTTAGCGGCAGGGGGCTATTCCGGAAACACCATATATTTT. It specifies CASSLAAGGYSGNTIYF.

The V gene is TRBV9, the J gene TRBJ1-1; TRBD1 agrees at 10 bases. V lost 4 bases and J lost 0; bases outside the gene matches: 12. The CDR3 is 18 residues long. Germline loops: CDR1 SGDLS, CDR2 YYNGEE. The DNA of the CDR3 is TGTGCCAGCAGCCCGACAACGGGGGGACAGGGGTTGAACACTGAAGCTTTCTTT. Encoded protein: CASSPTTGGQGLNTEAFF.

The chain employs TRBV7-9 and TRBJ2-3, with 8 bases lining up with TRBD2. V lost 7 bases to trimming and J lost 0 bases; unmatched junction nucleotides: 0. This CDR3 comprises 13 residues. Looked up from germline, CDR1 is SEHNR and CDR2 is FQNEAQ (reference sequence). The DNA of the CDR3 is TGTGCCAGCACTAGCGGGAGCACAGATACGCAGTATTTT. It is translated as CASTSGSTDTQYF.

The chain has TRBV5-1 and TRBJ2-3; possibly TRBD2 for D (6 bases). Germline CDR1 reads SGHRS; CDR2 reads YFSETQ. This CDR3 is 15 amino acids long. Trimming took off 1 base at V and 5 bases at J, with 14 bases between the two ends. The CDR3, as DNA: TGCGCCAGCAGCTTGAGTACCAGGGAGGAAGATACGCAGTATTTT. It is translated as CASSLSTREEDTQYF.